This record covers a single T cell receptor beta chain. Assay used: immunoSEQ multiplex PCR; TCRdb lists only in-frame clones, some missing. The sample has hundreds of thousands of clones, about nine tenths seen once. Participants had their cohort set by participant-reported clinical history. The record originates from a study of blood T cell repertoires in COVID-19. Study information: Samples of COVID-19 (acute and convalescent) were obtained from the United States, Italy and Spain.

The CDR3 contains 16 residues. Trimming left V 2 bases short and J 0 bases short, with 14 bases between. Germline CDR1 reads SGHKS; CDR2 reads YYEKEE (reference sequence). The V and J genes are TRBV5-5 and TRBJ2-5, with D perhaps matching TRBD2 (5 bases). The TCR originated in a man aged 45-60 years who had been exposed to COVID-19. The material sequenced was PBMCs or T cells enriched from blood (not recorded which). This CDR3 reads CASSLRRAGYQETQYF. In DNA, the CDR3 is TGTGCCAGCAGCTTACGGCGGGCCGGGTACCAAGAGACCCAGTACTTC.